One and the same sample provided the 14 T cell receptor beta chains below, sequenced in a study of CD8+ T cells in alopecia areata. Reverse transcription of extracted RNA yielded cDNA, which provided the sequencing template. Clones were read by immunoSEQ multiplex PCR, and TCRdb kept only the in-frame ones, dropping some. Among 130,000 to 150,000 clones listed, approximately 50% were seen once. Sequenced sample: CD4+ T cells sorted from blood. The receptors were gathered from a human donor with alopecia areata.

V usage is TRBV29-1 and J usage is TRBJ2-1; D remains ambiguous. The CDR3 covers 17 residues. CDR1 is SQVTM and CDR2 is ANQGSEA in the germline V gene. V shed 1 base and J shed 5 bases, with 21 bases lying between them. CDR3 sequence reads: CSVEVSPIDPGHNEQFF. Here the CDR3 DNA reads TGCAGCGTTGAAGTATCACCTATCGACCCAGGCCACAATGAGCAGTTCTTC.

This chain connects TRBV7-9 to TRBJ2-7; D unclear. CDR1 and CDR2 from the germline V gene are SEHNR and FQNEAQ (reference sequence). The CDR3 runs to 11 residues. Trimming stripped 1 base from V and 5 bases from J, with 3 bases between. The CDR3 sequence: CASSLGNEQYF. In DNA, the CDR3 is TGTGCCAGCAGCTTAGGGAACGAGCAGTACTTC.

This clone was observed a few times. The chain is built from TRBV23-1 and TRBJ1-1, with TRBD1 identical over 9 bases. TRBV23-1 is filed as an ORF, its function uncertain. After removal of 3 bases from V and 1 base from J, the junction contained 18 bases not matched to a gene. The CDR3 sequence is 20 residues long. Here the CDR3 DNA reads TGCGCCAGCAGTCACCCGAAGGGACAGGGCCTTTCCACCAGGAACACTGAAGCTTTCTTT. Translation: CASSHPKGQGLSTRNTEAFF.

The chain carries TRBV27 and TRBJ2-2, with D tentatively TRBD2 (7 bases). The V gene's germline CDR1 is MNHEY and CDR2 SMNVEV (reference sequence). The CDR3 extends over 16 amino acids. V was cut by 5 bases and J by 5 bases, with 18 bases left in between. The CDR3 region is CASSPQGGGRTGELFF. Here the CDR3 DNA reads TGTGCCAGCAGTCCCCAAGGGGGGGGGCGGACCGGGGAGCTGTTTTTT.

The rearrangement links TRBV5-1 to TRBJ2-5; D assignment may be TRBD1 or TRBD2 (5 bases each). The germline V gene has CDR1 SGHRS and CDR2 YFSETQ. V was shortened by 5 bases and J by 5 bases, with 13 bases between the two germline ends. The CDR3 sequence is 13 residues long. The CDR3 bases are TGCGCCAGCAGTCTCCCGGGGCTGGAGACCCAGTACTTC. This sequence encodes CASSLPGLETQYF.

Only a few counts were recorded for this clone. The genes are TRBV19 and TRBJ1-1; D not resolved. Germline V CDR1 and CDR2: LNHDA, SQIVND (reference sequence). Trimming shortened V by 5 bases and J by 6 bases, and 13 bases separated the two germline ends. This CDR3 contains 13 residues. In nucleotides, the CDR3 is TGTGCCAGTAGTTTTATCGGTGCATCTGAAGCTTTCTTT. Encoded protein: CASSFIGASEAFF.

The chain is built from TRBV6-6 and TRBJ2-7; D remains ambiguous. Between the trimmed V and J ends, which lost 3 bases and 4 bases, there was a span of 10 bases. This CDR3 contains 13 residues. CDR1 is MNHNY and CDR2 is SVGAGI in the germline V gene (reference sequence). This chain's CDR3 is CASSYDSQYEQYF. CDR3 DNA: TGTGCCAGCAGTTATGACTCCCAATACGAGCAGTACTTC.

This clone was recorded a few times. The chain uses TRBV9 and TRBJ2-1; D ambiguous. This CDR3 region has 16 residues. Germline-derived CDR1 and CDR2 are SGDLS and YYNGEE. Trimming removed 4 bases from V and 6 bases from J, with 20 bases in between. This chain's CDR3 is CASSPRVTAGPNEQFF. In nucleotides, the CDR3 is TGTGCCAGCAGCCCCCGAGTTACGGCAGGACCCAATGAGCAGTTCTTC.

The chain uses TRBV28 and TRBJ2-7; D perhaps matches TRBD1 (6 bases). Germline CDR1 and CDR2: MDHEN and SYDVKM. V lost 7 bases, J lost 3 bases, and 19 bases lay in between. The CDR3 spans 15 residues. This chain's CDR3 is CASTPQRTDDYEQYF. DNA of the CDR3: TGTGCCAGCACCCCTCAGCGGACAGACGACTACGAGCAGTACTTC.

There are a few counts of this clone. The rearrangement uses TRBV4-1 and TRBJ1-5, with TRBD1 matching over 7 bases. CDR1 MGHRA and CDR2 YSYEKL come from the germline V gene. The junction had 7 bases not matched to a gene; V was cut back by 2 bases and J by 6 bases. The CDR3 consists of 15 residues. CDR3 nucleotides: TGCGCCAGCAGCCAATCCGACAGGGATGCTCAGCCCCAGCATTTT. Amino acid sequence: CASSQSDRDAQPQHF.

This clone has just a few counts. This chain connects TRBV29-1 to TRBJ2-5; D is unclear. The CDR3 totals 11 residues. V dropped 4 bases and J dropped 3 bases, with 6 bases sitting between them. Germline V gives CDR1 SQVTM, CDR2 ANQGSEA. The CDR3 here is CSVGGEETQYF. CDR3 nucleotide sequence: TGCAGCGTTGGAGGAGAAGAGACCCAGTACTTC.

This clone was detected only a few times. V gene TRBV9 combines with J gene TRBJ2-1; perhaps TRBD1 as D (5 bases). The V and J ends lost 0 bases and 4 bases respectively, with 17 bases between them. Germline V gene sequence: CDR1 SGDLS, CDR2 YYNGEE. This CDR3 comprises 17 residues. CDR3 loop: CASSVVSGRVGYNEQFF. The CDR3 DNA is TGTGCCAGCAGCGTAGTATCGGGCAGGGTCGGGTACAATGAGCAGTTCTTC.

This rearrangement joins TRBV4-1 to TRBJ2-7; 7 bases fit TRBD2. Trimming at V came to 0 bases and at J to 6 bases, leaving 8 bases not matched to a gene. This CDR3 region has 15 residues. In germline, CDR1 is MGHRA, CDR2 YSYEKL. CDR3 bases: TGCGCCAGCAGCCAAGAGCGAGGGAGGGCCGCCGAGCAGTACTTC. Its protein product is CASSQERGRAAEQYF.

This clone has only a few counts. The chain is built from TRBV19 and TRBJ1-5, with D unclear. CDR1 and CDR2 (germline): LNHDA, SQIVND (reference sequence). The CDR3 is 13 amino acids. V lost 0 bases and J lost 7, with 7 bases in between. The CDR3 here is CASSIDPRQPQHF. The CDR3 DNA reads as TGTGCCAGTAGTATAGATCCCCGGCAGCCCCAGCATTTT.